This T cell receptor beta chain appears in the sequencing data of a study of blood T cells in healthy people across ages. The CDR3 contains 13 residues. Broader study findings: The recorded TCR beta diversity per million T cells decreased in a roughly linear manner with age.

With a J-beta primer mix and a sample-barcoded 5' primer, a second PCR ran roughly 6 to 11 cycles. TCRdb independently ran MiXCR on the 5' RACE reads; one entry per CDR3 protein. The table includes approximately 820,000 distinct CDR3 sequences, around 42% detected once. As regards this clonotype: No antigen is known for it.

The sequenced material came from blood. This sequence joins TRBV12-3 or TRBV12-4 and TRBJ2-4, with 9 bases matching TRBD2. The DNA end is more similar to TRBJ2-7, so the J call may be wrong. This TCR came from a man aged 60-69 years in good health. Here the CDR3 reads CASSSGNLYEQYF. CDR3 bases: TGTGCCAGTTCTAGCGGGAATCTCTACGAGCAGTACTTC.